These 14 T cell receptor beta chains share one sample of origin, sequenced in a study of OX40 agonist ivuxolimab in advanced cancers. Produced via immunoSEQ multiplex PCR; TCRdb's table is partial and in-frame only. The profile shows about 70,000 clones, approximately 81% of them singletons. Sample: CD4+ or CD8+ T cells sorted from blood, taken in a trial of the OX40 agonist ivuxolimab. These receptors were collected from an adult with an advanced solid tumor such as melanoma, head and neck, liver or kidney cancer.

V usage is TRBV19 and J usage is TRBJ2-7; D is ambiguous. The CDR3 has 15 residues. V was pared by 0 bases and J by 3 bases, with 12 bases between. Germline lookup yields CDR1 LNHDA and CDR2 SQIVND (reference sequence). CDR3 DNA: TGTGCCAGTAGTATAGATCATTGGCGGCACTACGAGCAGTACTTC. Translation: CASSIDHWRHYEQYF.

The rearrangement links TRBV13 to TRBJ2-2; 8 positions match TRBD2. The CDR3 has 14 amino acids. Per the germline V gene, CDR1 is PRHDT and CDR2 is FYEKMQ (reference sequence). The V segment lost 11 bases and the J segment 1 base; nucleotides outside the gene matches: 6. The CDR3 coding sequence is TGTGCCTCCGCGGGGGGCGGGAACACCGGGGAGCTGTTTTTT. It translates to CASAGGGNTGELFF. The whole variable domain, filled in from reference TRBV13 and TRBJ2-2, reads AAGVIQSPRHLIKEKRETATLKCYPIPRHDTVYWYQQGPGQDPQFLISFYEKMQSDKGSIPDRFSAQQFSDYHSELNMSSLELGDSALYFCASAGGGNTGELFFGEGSRLTVL.

The rearrangement uses TRBV18 and TRBJ1-5; maybe TRBD1 (5 bases). The V end lost 1 base, the J end lost 7 bases, and 11 bases lay between the germline ends. The CDR3 has 14 amino acids. Looked up from germline, CDR1 is KGHSH and CDR2 is LQKENI. CDR3 coding DNA: TGTGCCAGCTCACCACTAGGGGAGGGACAGCCCCAGCATTTT. Its protein is CASSPLGEGQPQHF.

The CDR3 DNA reads as TGTGCCAGCAGCCCATGGGGGGATCAGCCCCAGCATTTT. Translation gives CASSPWGDQPQHF. This sequence joins TRBV7-2 and TRBJ1-5; the D gene is possibly TRBD1 (5 bases). The V and J ends lost 5 bases and 5 bases respectively, with 10 bases between them. Germline CDR1 and CDR2: SGHTA and FQGNSA. There are 13 residues in the CDR3.

The chain employs TRBV4-1 and TRBJ2-7; D may be TRBD2 (5 bases). The V gene's germline CDR1 is MGHRA and CDR2 YSYEKL. The CDR3 is 13 amino acids. V shed 2 bases and J shed 7 bases, with 12 bases lying between them. CDR3 sequence reads: CASSQILGREQYF. In DNA, the CDR3 is TGCGCCAGCAGCCAAATACTAGGGCGGGAGCAGTACTTC.

This clone was seen only once. V is TRBV28 and J is TRBJ1-1; 8 nucleotides match TRBD1. CDR1 is MDHEN, CDR2 SYDVKM, per germline. There are 14 residues in the CDR3. V lost 8 bases to trimming and J lost 4 bases; unmatched junction nucleotides: 9. The CDR3 sequence: CASLEDRAVTEAFF. The CDR3 region has the DNA TGTGCCAGCCTGGAGGACAGGGCTGTCACTGAAGCTTTCTTT.

CDR3 sequence: CATSPDRGYEQYF. CDR3 sequence (DNA): TGTGCCACCAGCCCGGACAGGGGCTACGAGCAGTACTTC. V usage is TRBV15 and J usage is TRBJ2-7; 9 nucleotides agree with TRBD1. The V and J ends lost 5 bases and 3 bases, in that order; junction bases with no gene match: 2. This CDR3 is 13 amino acids long. Germline CDR1 is LNHNV and CDR2 is YYDKDF (reference sequence).

This sequence joins TRBV11-2 and TRBJ2-1; D remains ambiguous. The V end lost 0 bases, the J end lost 8 bases, and 2 bases lay between the germline ends. CDR1 is SGHAT, CDR2 FQNNGV, per germline. The CDR3 is 11 amino acids. The CDR3: CASSLEDEQFF. As DNA, the CDR3 is TGTGCCAGCAGCTTAGAGGATGAGCAGTTCTTC.

This chain connects TRBV21-1 to TRBJ2-2. TRBV21-1 is flagged as a pseudogene. This CDR3 spans 16 amino acids. CDR3 region: CASTKQRDRDTGELFF. DNA of the CDR3: TGTGCCAGCACCAAGCAAAGGGATAGAGACACCGGGGAGCTGTTTTTT.

This sequence joins TRBV5-4 and TRBJ1-6, with TRBD1 matching over 7 bases. The CDR3 is 16 residues long. After removal of 1 base from V and 6 bases from J, the junction contained 7 bases not matched to a gene. CDR1 and CDR2 from the germline V gene are SGHNT and YYREEE (reference sequence). CDR3 sequence (DNA): TGTGCCAGCAGCTTGTCATCGACAGGGAGTAATTCACCCCTCCACTTT. Translating gives CASSLSSTGSNSPLHF.

Turning to this clone: Different DNA sequences within this sample yield the same CDR3. This rearrangement joins TRBV7-2 to TRBJ1-1, with no clear D. This CDR3 is 14 amino acids long. The germline V gene encodes CDR1 SGHTA and CDR2 FQGNSA. The V end was cut by 0 bases, the J end by 0 bases, with 5 bases between. The CDR3 sequence: CASSLAGLNTEAFF. The CDR3 bases are TGTGCCAGCAGCTTAGCAGGGCTGAACACTGAAGCTTTCTTT.

The rearrangement uses TRBV6-1 and TRBJ2-7, with 10 bases fitting TRBD1. Germline V gene lookup returns CDR1 MNHNS and CDR2 SASEGT. The CDR3 contains 15 residues. After removal of 7 bases from V and 2 bases from J, the junction contained 8 bases not matched to a gene. In DNA, the CDR3 is TGTGCCAGCACGGGGGGACAGGGGACCCCCTACGAGCAGTACTTC. It yields the protein CASTGGQGTPYEQYF.

This chain links TRBV11-2 with TRBJ2-3; 9 bases are shared with TRBD2. Germline V CDR1 and CDR2: SGHAT, FQNNGV. This CDR3 contains 16 residues. J was trimmed by 6 bases and V by 0 bases; bases with no gene match: 7. The CDR3 DNA follows: TGTGCCAGCAGCTTAGAGGCGGGGGGGAGGCTTGATACGCAGTATTTT. Translating gives CASSLEAGGRLDTQYF.

The CDR3 DNA sequence: TGCGCCAGCAGCCAGGGGGGGGGACGGACCTTTTCACCCCTCCACTTT. The encoded protein is CASSQGGGRTFSPLHF. V and J are TRBV4-1 and TRBJ1-6; D perhaps matches TRBD1 (5 bases). Germline V gives CDR1 MGHRA, CDR2 YSYEKL. CDR3 length: 16 residues. V was clipped by 3 bases and J by 9 bases, with 18 bases between them.